A selection of T cell receptor beta chains follows, all from one sample in a study of cytomegalovirus exposure and HLA in healthy donors. Generated by immunoSEQ multiplex PCR, the TCRdb table keeps only in-frame clones and is missing some. Of roughly 290,000 clones in the sample, 75% to 90% were seen once. The sequencing input was PBMCs. These receptors were taken from a girl aged 2-9 years in good health and CMV-seronegative. Each CDR3 is given with its conserved first and last residue. A D gene is named only where the DNA matches it firmly. Size is omitted from some rows. Given values are once, few, many or a class for expanded clones.

D	V	J	size	CDR3	DNA
TRBD1	TRBV7-9	TRBJ2-1	NA	CASRTGTGLNEQFF	TGTGCCAGCCGCACCGGGACAGGGTTAAATGAGCAGTTCTTC
NA	TRBV27	TRBJ2-7	NA	CASSSARGSASYEQYF	TGTGCCAGCAGTTCTGCGAGAGGGTCTGCCTCCTACGAGCAGTACTTC
TRBD2	TRBV2	TRBJ2-3	NA	CASNVGTTHTDTQYF	TGTGCCAGCAATGTTGGGACTACCCACACAGATACGCAGTATTTT
TRBD1	TRBV11-2	TRBJ2-7	few	CASSLGYRDRASF	TGTGCCAGCAGCTTAGGGTACCGGGACAGGGCTTCTTTC
NA	TRBV28	TRBJ1-1	NA	CASSSGGREAFF	TGTGCCAGCAGTTCGGGGGGTCGGGAAGCTTTCTTT
TRBD1	TRBV6-5	TRBJ1-4	NA	CASSYRGRDEKLFF	TGTGCCAGCAGTTACAGGGGGCGAGATGAAAAACTGTTTTTT
NA	TRBV27	TRBJ1-5	few	CALGGNFPNPYSNQPQHF	TGTGCCCTAGGGGGAAACTTTCCTAACCCTTATAGCAATCAGCCCCAGCATTTT
TRBD1	TRBV2	TRBJ2-1	NA	CASRPGQAYNEQFF	TGTGCCAGCAGGCCGGGACAGGCCTACAATGAGCAGTTCTTC
NA	TRBV19	TRBJ2-6	NA	CASSYSGANVLTF	TGTGCCAGTAGTTACTCTGGGGCCAACGTCCTGACTTTC
NA	TRBV7-2	TRBJ1-2	NA	CASSPNLDRANYGYTF	TGTGCCAGCAGCCCGAATTTAGACAGAGCTAACTATGGCTACACCTTC
TRBD2	TRBV11-2	TRBJ2-1	NA	CASSPILAGGGRNEQFF	TGTGCCAGCAGCCCCATCCTAGCGGGAGGTGGAAGGAATGAGCAGTTCTTC
NA	TRBV2	TRBJ1-6	NA	CASSEKPGLYSPLHF	TGTGCCAGCAGTGAAAAGCCGGGATTATATTCACCCCTCCACTTT
TRBD2	TRBV13	TRBJ2-3	NA	CASSGSGGTDTQYF	TGTGCCAGCAGCGGTAGCGGGGGCACAGATACGCAGTATTTT
NA	TRBV28	TRBJ2-7	once	CASSLPEEAAYEQYF	TGTGCCAGCAGTCTACCGGAGGAGGCAGCCTACGAGCAGTACTTC
NA	TRBV30	TRBJ2-7	NA	CAYRTRAYEQYF	TGTGCCTACCGGACACGCGCATACGAGCAGTACTTC
TRBD1	TRBV9	TRBJ2-5	NA	CASSDDRGGETQYF	TGTGCCAGCAGCGACGACAGGGGGGGGGAGACCCAGTACTTC
NA	TRBV28	TRBJ2-5	NA	CASSRKETQYF	TGTGCCAGCAGCAGAAAAGAGACCCAGTACTTC
NA	TRBV27	TRBJ2-5	NA	CASSFGHTETQYF	TGTGCCAGCAGTTTTGGTCACACGGAGACCCAGTACTTC
NA	TRBV10-3	TRBJ2-3	NA	CAISIATADTQYF	TGTGCCATCAGTATAGCGACCGCAGATACGCAGTATTTT
NA	TRBV28	TRBJ2-3	NA	CASSLPGLGGDTQYF	TGTGCCAGCAGCTTACCGGGACTGGGTGGGGATACGCAGTATTTT
NA	TRBV5-1	TRBJ1-1	NA	CASSLGRQFPFAFF	TGCGCCAGCAGCTTGGGCAGACAGTTTCCCTTTGCTTTCTTT
TRBD1	TRBV25-1	TRBJ2-4	NA	CASSEPGQGKNIQYF	TGTGCCAGCAGTGAACCGGGACAGGGTAAAAACATTCAGTACTTC
TRBD1	TRBV14	TRBJ1-2	few	CASSPYQGQGARGYGYTF	TGTGCCAGCAGCCCGTACCAAGGCCAGGGGGCGCGGGGCTATGGCTACACCTTC
TRBD2	TRBV9	TRBJ2-1	NA	CASSDPGPGTSGRSIEQFF	TGTGCCAGCAGCGACCCGGGACCCGGGACTAGCGGAAGAAGTATCGAGCAGTTCTTC
NA	TRBV10-3	TRBJ1-5	NA	CATDWRVYPDQPQHF	TGTGCCACCGATTGGAGGGTATATCCGGATCAGCCCCAGCATTTT
TRBD2	TRBV10-1	TRBJ2-5	NA	CASSESRDTSGRYQETQYF	TGCGCCAGCAGTGAGTCACGGGATACTAGCGGGAGGTACCAAGAGACCCAGTACTTC
TRBD1	TRBV7-3	TRBJ2-1	NA	CASSLDRGTGAYNEQFF	TGTGCCAGCAGCTTGGACCGAGGGACAGGGGCCTACAATGAGCAGTTCTTC
TRBD1	TRBV2	TRBJ2-7	NA	CAIPGTADSYEQYF	TGTGCCATTCCCGGGACAGCAGACTCCTACGAGCAGTACTTC
NA	TRBV28	TRBJ1-2	NA	CASSFGDRNYGYTF	TGTGCCAGCAGTTTCGGGGATCGAAACTATGGCTACACCTTC
NA	TRBV7-8	TRBJ1-6	once	CASSPRRASSSYNSPLHF	TGTGCCAGCAGCCCCAGGCGGGCCTCGAGCTCCTATAATTCACCCCTCCACTTT
NA	TRBV5-6	TRBJ1-2	NA	CASTVDRPNYGYTF	TGTGCCAGCACCGTGGACAGACCTAACTATGGCTACACCTTC
TRBD1	TRBV5-1	TRBJ2-7	NA	CASSSGTGTDEQYF	TGCGCCAGCAGCTCCGGGACAGGGACCGACGAGCAGTACTTC
TRBD2	TRBV9	TRBJ2-3	NA	CASSVEGGVAGLSTDTQYF	TGTGCCAGCAGCGTAGAGGGAGGGGTTGCGGGGCTAAGCACAGATACGCAGTATTTT
TRBD1	TRBV30	TRBJ2-3	NA	CAWRDGQGVTRRSTDTQYF	TGTGCCTGGAGAGACGGACAGGGCGTCACAAGAAGGAGCACAGATACGCAGTATTTT
NA	TRBV5-1	TRBJ1-1	NA	CASSLDGQLNTEAFF	TGCGCCAGCAGCTTGGACGGACAGTTGAACACTGAAGCTTTCTTT
NA	TRBV5-1	TRBJ2-7	few	CASSGQYEQYF	TGCGCCAGCAGCGGACAGTACGAGCAGTACTTC
NA	TRBV10-2	TRBJ1-2	NA	CASLNYFHYGYTF	TGCGCCAGCCTAAATTATTTCCACTATGGCTACACCTTC
TRBD2	TRBV12-5	TRBJ2-7	NA	CASGLVHSRDYYEQYF	TGTGCTAGTGGTTTGGTACATAGCAGGGACTACTACGAGCAGTACTTC
NA	TRBV2	TRBJ1-5	once	CASSDSQRGDQPQHF	TGTGCCAGCAGTGATTCTCAGCGGGGGGATCAGCCCCAGCATTTT
NA	TRBV19	TRBJ2-7	NA	CASSMTPREQYF	TGTGCCAGTAGTATGACCCCTAGGGAGCAGTACTTC
TRBD2	TRBV25-1	TRBJ2-3	NA	CASSESLARRETQYF	TGTGCCAGCAGTGAATCATTAGCGCGGCGGGAGACGCAGTATTTT
NA	TRBV9	TRBJ2-1	NA	CASSVFGNNEQFF	TGTGCCAGCAGCGTATTCGGGAACAATGAGCAGTTCTTC
NA	TRBV4-1	TRBJ1-5	once	CASSQVWTKRQPQHF	TGCGCCAGCAGCCAAGTTTGGACAAAGCGCCAGCCCCAGCATTTT
NA	TRBV11-3	TRBJ2-1	NA	CASSRTQGNEQFF	TGTGCCAGCAGCCGAACGCAGGGAAATGAGCAGTTCTTC
TRBD1	TRBV25-1	TRBJ1-1	NA	CASSRQGANAEAFF	TGTGCCAGCAGTAGACAGGGGGCTAACGCTGAAGCTTTCTTT